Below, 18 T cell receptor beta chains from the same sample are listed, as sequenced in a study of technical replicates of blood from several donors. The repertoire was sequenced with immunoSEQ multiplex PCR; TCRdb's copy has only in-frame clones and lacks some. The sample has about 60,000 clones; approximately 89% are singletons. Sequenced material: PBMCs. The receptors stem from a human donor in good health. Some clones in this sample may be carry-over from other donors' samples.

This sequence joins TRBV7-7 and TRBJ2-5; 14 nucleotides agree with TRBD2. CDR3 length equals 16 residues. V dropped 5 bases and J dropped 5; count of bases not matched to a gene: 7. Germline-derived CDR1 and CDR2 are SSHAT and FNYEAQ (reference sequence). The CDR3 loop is CASSLGLAGGRETQYF. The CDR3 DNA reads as TGTGCCAGCAGCCTCGGACTAGCGGGGGGACGGGAGACCCAGTACTTC.

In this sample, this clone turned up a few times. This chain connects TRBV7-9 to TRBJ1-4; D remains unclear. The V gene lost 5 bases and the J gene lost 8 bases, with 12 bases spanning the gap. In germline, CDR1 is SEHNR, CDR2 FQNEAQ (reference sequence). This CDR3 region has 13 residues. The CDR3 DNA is TGTGCCAGCAGCGCGAGGTACGGGGAAAAACTGTTTTTT. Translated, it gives CASSARYGEKLFF.

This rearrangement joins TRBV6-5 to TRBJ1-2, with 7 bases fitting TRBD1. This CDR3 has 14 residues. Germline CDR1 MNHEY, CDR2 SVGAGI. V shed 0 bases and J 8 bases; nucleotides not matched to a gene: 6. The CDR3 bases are TGTGCCAGCAGTTACTCGAGACAGGGAGGAGGCTACACCTTC. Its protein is CASSYSRQGGGYTF.

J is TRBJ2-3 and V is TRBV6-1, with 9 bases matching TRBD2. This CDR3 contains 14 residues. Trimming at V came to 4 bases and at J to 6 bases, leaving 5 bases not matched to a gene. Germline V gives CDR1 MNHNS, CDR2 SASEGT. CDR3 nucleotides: TGTGCCAGCAGTGTAGCGGGGGCAGGCGATACGCAGTATTTT. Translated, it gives CASSVAGAGDTQYF.

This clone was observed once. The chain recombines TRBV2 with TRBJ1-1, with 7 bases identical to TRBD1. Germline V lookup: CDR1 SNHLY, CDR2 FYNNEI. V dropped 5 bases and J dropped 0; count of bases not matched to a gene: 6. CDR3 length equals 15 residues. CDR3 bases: TGTGCCAGCAGTACGTCACAGGGGATGAACACTGAAGCTTTCTTT. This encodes CASSTSQGMNTEAFF.

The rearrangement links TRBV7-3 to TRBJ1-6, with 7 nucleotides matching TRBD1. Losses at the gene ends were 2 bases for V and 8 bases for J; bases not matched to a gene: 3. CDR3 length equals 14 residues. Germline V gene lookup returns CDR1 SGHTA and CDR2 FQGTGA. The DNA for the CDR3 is TGTGCCAGCAGCTTAGGGACAGCCTATTCACCCCTCCACTTT. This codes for CASSLGTAYSPLHF.

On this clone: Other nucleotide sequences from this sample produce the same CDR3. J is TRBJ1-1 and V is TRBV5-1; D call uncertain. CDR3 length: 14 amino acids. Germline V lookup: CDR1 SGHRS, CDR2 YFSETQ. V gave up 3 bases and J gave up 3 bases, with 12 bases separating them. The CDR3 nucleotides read TGCGCCAGCAGCTCAGGCGGAGGGTACACTGAAGCTTTCTTT. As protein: CASSSGGGYTEAFF.

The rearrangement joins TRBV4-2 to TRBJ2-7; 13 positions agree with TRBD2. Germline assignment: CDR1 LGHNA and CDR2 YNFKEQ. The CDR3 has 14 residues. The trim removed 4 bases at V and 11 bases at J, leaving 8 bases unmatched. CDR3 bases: TGTGCCAGCAGCCCTGGGGGGACTAGCGGGAAGGAGTACTTC. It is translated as CASSPGGTSGKEYF.

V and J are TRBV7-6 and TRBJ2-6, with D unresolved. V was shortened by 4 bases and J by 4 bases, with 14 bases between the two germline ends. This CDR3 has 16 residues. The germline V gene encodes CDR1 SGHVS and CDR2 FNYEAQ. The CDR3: CASSSGWQSGANVLTF. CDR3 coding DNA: TGTGCCAGCAGCTCCGGGTGGCAGTCCGGGGCCAACGTCCTGACTTTC.

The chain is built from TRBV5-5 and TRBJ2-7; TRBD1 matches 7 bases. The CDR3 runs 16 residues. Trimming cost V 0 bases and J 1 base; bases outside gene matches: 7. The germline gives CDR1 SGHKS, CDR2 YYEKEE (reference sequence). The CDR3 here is CASSLVVGGPSYEQYF. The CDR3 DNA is TGTGCCAGCAGCTTGGTTGTAGGGGGCCCATCCTACGAGCAGTACTTC.

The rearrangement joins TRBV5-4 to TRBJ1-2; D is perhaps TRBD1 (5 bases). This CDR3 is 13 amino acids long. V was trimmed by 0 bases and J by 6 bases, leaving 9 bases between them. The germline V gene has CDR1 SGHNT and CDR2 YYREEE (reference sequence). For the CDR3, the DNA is TGTGCCAGCAGCTTGGGCGGGGGTGATGGCTACACCTTC. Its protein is CASSLGGGDGYTF.

This chain's CDR3 is CASSYDRRGPYGYTF. In DNA form, the CDR3 reads TGTGCCAGCAGTTACGATCGCAGGGGGCCCTATGGCTACACCTTC. The rearrangement links TRBV6-5 to TRBJ1-2, with 8 bases lining up with TRBD1. The CDR3 covers 15 residues. CDR1 and CDR2 from the germline V gene are MNHEY and SVGAGI. V gave up 2 bases and J gave up 4 bases; unmatched junction bases: 6.

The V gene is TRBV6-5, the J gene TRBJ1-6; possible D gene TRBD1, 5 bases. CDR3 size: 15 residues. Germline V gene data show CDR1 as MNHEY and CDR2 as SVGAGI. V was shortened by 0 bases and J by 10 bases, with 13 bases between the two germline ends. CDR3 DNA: TGTGCCAGCAGTTACTCGTGGCAGGGTGTGTCACCCCTCCACTTT. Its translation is CASSYSWQGVSPLHF.

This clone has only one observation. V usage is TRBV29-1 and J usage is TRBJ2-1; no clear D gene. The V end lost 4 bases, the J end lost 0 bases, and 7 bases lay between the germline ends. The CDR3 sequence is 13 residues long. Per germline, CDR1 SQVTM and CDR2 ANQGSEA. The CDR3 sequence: CSVAYSSYNEQFF. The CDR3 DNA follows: TGCAGCGTTGCGTACAGCTCCTACAATGAGCAGTTCTTC.

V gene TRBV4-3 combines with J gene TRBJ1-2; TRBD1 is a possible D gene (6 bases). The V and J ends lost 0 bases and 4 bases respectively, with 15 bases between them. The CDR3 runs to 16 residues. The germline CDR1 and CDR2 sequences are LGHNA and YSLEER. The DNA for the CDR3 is TGCGCCAGCAGCCAAGATGAGGACAGCAGAATCTATGGCTACACCTTC. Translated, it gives CASSQDEDSRIYGYTF.

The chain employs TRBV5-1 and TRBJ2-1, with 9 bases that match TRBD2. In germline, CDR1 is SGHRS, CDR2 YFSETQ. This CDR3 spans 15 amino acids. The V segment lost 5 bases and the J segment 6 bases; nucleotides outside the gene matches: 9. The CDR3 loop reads CASSPGTSSSNEQFF. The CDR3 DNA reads TGCGCCAGCAGTCCCGGGACTAGCTCTTCCAATGAGCAGTTCTTC.

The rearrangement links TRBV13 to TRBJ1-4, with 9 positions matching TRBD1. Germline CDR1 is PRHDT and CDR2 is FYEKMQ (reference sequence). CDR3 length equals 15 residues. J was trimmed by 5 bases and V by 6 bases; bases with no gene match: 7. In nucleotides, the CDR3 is TGTGCCAGCAGTCCCGGACAGGGGTCGAATGAAAAACTGTTTTTT. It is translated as CASSPGQGSNEKLFF.

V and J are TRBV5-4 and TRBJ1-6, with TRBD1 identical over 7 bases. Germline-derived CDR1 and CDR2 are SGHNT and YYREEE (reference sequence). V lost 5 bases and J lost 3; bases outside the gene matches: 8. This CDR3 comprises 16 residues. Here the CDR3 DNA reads TGTGCCAGCAGATCCGCCAGGGACAGCTATAATTCACCCCTCCACTTT. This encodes CASRSARDSYNSPLHF.